This TCR beta chain was captured by sequencing in a study of CD8+ T cells in alopecia areata. This clone was detected only once. As yet, its antigen is unknown. Findings and limits, study-wide: Lesional scalp displayed greater clonality than normal scalp, most notably in alopecia totalis/universalis.

V gave up 3 bases and J gave up 0 bases, with 6 bases separating them. CDR1 and CDR2 from the germline V gene are SGHRS and YFSETQ. The CDR3 totals 13 residues. RNA, once extracted, was reverse transcribed into cDNA for use as the sequencing template. TCRdb's copy holds only in-frame clones and misses some; the assay was immunoSEQ multiplex PCR. Of fewer than 150,000 clones in the sample, 35% to 45% were seen once. This TCR was sampled from a human donor with alopecia areata. Sequences were obtained from CD4+ T cells sorted from blood. V and J are TRBV5-1 and TRBJ2-5; D perhaps matches TRBD2 (6 bases). CDR3 sequence reads: CASSWDYQETQYF. The CDR3 bases are TGCGCCAGCAGCTGGGACTACCAAGAGACCCAGTACTTC.